This T cell receptor beta chain was observed in a study of blood T cell repertoires in COVID-19. Across the whole study: The samples span acute and convalescent COVID-19 from the United States, Italy and Spain. PBMCs, B-cell-depleted T cells, or T cells were the source of the cDNA or gDNA that made up the material.

The V gene end was trimmed by 4 bases and the J gene end by 4 bases; junction bases not matched to a gene: 0. The CDR3 loop spans 12 amino acids. CDR1 and CDR2 from the germline V gene are LNHDA and SQIVND (reference sequence). Original data processing: The assay estimated nucleated cells by amplifying reference gene primers. Some clones are missing from TCRdb's copy, which holds only in-frame ones; the method was immunoSEQ multiplex PCR. V, J and clone size derive from that table, while D and trimming were established from the DNA sequence. Among approximately 28,000 clones listed, roughly 78% were seen once.

The receptor's source is a boy between 2 and 10 years old with active or convalescent COVID-19. The rearrangement joins TRBV19 to TRBJ1-2; 7 bases map to TRBD1. Sequenced material: peripheral blood. For the CDR3, the DNA is TGTGCCAGTAGTACAGGGGGCTATGGCTACACCTTC. It translates to CASSTGGYGYTF.